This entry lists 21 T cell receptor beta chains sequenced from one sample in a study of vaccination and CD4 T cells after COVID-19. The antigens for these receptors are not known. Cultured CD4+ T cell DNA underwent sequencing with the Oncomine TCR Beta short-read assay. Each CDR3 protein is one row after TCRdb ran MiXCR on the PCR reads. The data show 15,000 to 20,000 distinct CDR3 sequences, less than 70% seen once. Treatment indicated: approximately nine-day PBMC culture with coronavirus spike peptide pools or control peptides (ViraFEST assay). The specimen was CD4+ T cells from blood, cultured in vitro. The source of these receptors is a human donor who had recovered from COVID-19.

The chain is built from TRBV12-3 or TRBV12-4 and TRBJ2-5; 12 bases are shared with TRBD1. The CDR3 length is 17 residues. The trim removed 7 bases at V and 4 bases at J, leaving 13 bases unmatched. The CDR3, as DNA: TGTGCCAGCAAGGTCTTTGGGGGGACAGGGGGCCGAGAGACCCAGTACTTC. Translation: CASKVFGGTGGRETQYF.

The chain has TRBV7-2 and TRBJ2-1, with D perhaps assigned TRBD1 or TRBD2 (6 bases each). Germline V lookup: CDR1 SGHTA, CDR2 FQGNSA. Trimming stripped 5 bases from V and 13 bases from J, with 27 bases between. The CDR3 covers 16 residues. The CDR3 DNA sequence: TGTGCCAGCAGCCTAGAGGGGGGTACCGGGAGCGTTTATCAGTTCTTC. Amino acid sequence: CASSLEGGTGSVYQFF. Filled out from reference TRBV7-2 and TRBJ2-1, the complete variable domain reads GAGVSQSPSNKVTEKGKDVELRCDPISGHTALYWYRQSLGQGLEFLIYFQGNSAPDKSGLPSDRFSAERTGGSVSTLTIQRTQQEDSAVYLCASSLEGGTGSVYQFFGPGTRLTVL.

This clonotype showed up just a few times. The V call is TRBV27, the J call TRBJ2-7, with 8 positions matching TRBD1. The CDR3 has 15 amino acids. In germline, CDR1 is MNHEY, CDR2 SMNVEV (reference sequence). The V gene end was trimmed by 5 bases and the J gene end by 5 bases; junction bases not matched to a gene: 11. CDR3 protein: CASSPMGGRGHEQYF. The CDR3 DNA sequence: TGTGCCAGCAGTCCCATGGGGGGCAGGGGGCACGAGCAGTACTTC.

CDR3 nucleotides: TGTGCCAGCAGCTTGACAGGGCTGGAGACCCAGTACTTC. It yields the protein CASSLTGLETQYF. The genes are TRBV5-6 and TRBJ2-5; perhaps TRBD1 as D (6 bases). The length of the CDR3 is 13 residues. Germline V gives CDR1 SGHDT, CDR2 YYEEEE. Trimming cost V 1 base and J 5 bases, with 9 bases left between them.

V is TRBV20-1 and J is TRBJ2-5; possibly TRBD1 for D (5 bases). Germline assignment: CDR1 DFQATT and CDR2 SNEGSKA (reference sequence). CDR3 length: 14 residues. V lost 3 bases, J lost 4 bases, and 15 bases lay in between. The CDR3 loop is CSARVPRVVETQYF. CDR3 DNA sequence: TGCAGTGCTAGGGTTCCCAGGGTGGTAGAGACCCAGTACTTC.

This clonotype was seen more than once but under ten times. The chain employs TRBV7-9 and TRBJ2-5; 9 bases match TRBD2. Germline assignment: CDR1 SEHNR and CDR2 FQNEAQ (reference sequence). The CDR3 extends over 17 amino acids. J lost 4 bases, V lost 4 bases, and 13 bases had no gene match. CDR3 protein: CASSSLAGSRFVETQYF. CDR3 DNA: TGTGCCAGCAGCTCCCTAGCGGGGAGTCGATTCGTAGAGACCCAGTACTTC. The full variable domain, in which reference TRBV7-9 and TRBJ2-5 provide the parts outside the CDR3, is DTGVSQNPRHKITKRGQNVTFRCDPISEHNRLYWYRQTLGQGPEFLTYFQNEAQLEKSRLLSDRFSAERPKGSFSTLEIQRTEQGDSAMYLCASSSLAGSRFVETQYFGPGTRLLVL.

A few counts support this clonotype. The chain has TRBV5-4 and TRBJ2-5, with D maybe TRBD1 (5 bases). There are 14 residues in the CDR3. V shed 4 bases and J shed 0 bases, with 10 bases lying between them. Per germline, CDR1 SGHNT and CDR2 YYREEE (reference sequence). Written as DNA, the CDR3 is TGTGCCAGCAGCCTCGACAGTTACCAAGAGACCCAGTACTTC. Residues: CASSLDSYQETQYF.

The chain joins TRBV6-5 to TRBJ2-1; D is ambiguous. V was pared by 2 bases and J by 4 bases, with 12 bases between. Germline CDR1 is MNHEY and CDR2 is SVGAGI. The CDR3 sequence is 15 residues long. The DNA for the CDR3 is TGTGCCAGCAGTTACCCGATCATTACATACAATGAGCAGTTCTTC. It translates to CASSYPIITYNEQFF.

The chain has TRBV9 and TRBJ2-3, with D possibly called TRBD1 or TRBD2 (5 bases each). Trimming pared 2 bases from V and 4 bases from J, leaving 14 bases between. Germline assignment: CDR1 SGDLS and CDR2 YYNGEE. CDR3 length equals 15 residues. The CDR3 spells CASSVRDLRADTQYF. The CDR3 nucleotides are TGTGCCAGCAGCGTCCGGGACCTCCGGGCAGATACGCAGTATTTT. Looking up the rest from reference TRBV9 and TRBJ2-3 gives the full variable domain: DSGVTQTPKHLITATGQRVTLRCSPRSGDLSVYWYQQSLDQGLQFLIQYYNGEERAKGNILERFSAQQFPDLHSELNLSSLELGDSALYFCASSVRDLRADTQYFGPGTRLTVL.

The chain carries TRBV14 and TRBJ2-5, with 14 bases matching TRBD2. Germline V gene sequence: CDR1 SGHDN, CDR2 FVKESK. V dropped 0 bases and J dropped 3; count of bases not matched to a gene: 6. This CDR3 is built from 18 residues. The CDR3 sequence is CASSQDWTSGRREETQYF. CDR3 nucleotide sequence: TGTGCCAGCAGCCAAGATTGGACTAGCGGGAGGAGAGAAGAGACCCAGTACTTC. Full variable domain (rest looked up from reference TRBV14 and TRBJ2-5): EAGVTQFPSHSVIEKGQTVTLRCDPISGHDNLYWYRRVMGKEIKFLLHFVKESKQDESGMPNNRFLAERTGGTYSTLKVQPAELEDSGVYFCASSQDWTSGRREETQYFGPGTRLLVL.

CDR3 residues: CASSLWEGVGNTIYF. The DNA for the CDR3 is TGCGCCAGCAGCTTGTGGGAAGGTGTTGGAAACACCATATATTTT. The chain has TRBV5-1 and TRBJ1-3; D not certain. Deletions cut 1 base from V and 3 bases from J, with 11 bases between. Germline V gene lookup returns CDR1 SGHRS and CDR2 YFSETQ. The length of the CDR3 is 15 residues.

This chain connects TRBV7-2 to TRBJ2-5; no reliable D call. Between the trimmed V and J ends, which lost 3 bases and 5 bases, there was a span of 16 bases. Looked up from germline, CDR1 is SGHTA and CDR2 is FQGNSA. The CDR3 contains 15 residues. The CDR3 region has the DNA TGTGCCAGCAGCTTTTCGCCAAACAGTGGGGAGACCCAGTACTTC. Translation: CASSFSPNSGETQYF. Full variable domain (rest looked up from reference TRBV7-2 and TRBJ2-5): GAGVSQSPSNKVTEKGKDVELRCDPISGHTALYWYRQSLGQGLEFLIYFQGNSAPDKSGLPSDRFSAERTGGSVSTLTIQRTQQEDSAVYLCASSFSPNSGETQYFGPGTRLLVL.

The CDR3 DNA reads TGTGCCAGCAGCCCCCTCGGTGTTTCCTATAATTCACCCCTCCACTTT. Its translation: CASSPLGVSYNSPLHF. The V and J genes are TRBV7-9 and TRBJ1-6; D is unresolved. The germline V gene encodes CDR1 SEHNR and CDR2 FQNEAQ (reference sequence). This CDR3 has 16 amino acids. V shed 5 bases and J shed 1 base, with 12 bases lying between them. Together with reference TRBV7-9 and TRBJ1-6, the CDR3 gives the full variable domain: DTGVSQNPRHKITKRGQNVTFRCDPISEHNRLYWYRQTLGQGPEFLTYFQNEAQLEKSRLLSDRFSAERPKGSFSTLEIQRTEQGDSAMYLCASSPLGVSYNSPLHFGNGTRLTVT.

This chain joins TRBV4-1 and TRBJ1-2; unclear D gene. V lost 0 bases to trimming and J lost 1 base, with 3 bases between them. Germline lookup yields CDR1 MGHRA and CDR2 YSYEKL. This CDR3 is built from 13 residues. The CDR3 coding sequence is TGCGCCAGCAGCCAAGAGAATAACTATGGCTACACCTTC. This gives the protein CASSQENNYGYTF.

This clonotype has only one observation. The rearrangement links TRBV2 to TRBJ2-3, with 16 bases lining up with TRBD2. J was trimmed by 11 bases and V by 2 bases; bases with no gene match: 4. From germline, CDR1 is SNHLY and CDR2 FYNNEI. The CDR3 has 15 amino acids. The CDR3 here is CASSELGLAGGLQYF. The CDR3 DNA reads TGTGCCAGCAGTGAATTGGGACTAGCGGGAGGGCTGCAGTATTTT.

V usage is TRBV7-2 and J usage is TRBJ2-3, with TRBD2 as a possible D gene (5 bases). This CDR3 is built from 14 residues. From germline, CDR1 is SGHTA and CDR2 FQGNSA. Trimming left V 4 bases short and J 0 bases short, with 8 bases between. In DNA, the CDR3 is TGTGCCAGCAGCTACCGGACTAGCACAGATACGCAGTATTTT. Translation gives CASSYRTSTDTQYF.

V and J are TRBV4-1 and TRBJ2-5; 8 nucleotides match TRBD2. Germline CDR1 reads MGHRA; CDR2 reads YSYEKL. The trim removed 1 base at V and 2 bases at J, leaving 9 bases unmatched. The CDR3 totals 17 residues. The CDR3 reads CASSQGLTGTRQETQYF. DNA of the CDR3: TGCGCCAGCAGCCAAGGTCTAACCGGGACTAGACAAGAGACCCAGTACTTC.

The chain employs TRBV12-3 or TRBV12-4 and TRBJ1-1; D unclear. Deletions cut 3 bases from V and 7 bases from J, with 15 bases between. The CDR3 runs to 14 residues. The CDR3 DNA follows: TGTGCCAGCAGTTTTTGGCCAGTTTTCGGTGAAGCTTTCTTT. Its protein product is CASSFWPVFGEAFF.

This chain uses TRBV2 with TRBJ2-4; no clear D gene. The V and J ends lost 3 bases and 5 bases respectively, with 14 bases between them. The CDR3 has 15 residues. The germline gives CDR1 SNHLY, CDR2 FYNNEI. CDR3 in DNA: TGTGCCAGCAGTGATGTATGGGATCTCCAAAACATTCAGTACTTC. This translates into CASSDVWDLQNIQYF.

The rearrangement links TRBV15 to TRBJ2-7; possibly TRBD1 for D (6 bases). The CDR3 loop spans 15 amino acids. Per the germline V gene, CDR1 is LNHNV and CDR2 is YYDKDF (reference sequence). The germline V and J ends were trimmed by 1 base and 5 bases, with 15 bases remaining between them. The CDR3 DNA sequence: TGTGCCACCAGCAGAGTCATTCAGGGGCCGCACGAGCAGTACTTC. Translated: CATSRVIQGPHEQYF.

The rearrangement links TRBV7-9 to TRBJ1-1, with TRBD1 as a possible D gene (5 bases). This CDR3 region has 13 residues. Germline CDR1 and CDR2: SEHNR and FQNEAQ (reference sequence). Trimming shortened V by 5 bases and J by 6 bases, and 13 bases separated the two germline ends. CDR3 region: CASSPQQEAEAFF. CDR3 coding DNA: TGTGCCAGCAGCCCGCAACAGGAGGCTGAAGCTTTCTTT.